One and the same sample provided the 7 T cell receptor beta chains below, sequenced in a study of tumor and adjacent non-tumor tissue in lung cancer. A modified ARM-PCR protocol with three rounds of nested PCR amplified TCRbeta. One entry per CDR3 protein results from TCRdb running MiXCR on the multiplex PCR reads. Of some 80,000 distinct CDR3 sequences listed, roughly 77% are singletons. The template was RNA from unsorted bulk tissue. This non-tumor lung sample came from over 3 cm beyond the tumor edge. The sample consisted of distant non-tumor lung tissue. These receptor sequences come from a woman aged 45 to 65 with non-small cell lung cancer.

Concerning this clonotype: This may be a read error, as it is one base from a much larger clone. The chain couples TRBV6-2 or TRBV6-3 to TRBJ2-5; D is unclear. Germline CDR1 MNHEY, CDR2 SVGEGT. V was trimmed by 7 bases and J by 5 bases, leaving 14 bases between them. This CDR3 is built from 13 residues. The CDR3 DNA is TGTGCCAGCACGCTAGGGCAGTTGGAGACCCAGTACTTC. This gives the protein CASTLGQLETQYF.

Turning to this clonotype: Since no conserved phenylalanine or tryptophan closes the CDR3, a read error is the likely cause. The DNA is omitted, as the CDR3 cannot be located on it reliably, and the CDR3 follows TCRdb's listing. V usage is TRBV12-3 or TRBV12-4 and J usage is TRBJ2-2; the table's D gene call, TRBD1, was not cross checked with the DNA. Ends included, the CDR3 has 16 residues. The CDR3 region is CASSLGTGTDTGELFI.

This sequence joins TRBV20-1 and TRBJ2-7; 7 bases align to TRBD2. This CDR3 region has 15 residues. The germline V gene has CDR1 DFQATT and CDR2 SNEGSKA (reference sequence). The ends lost 1 base at V and 2 bases at J; junction bases unmatched: 8. The DNA for the CDR3 is TGCAGTGCTAGAGGAGCGGGAAATGCCCCCTACGAGCAGTACTTC. Translation: CSARGAGNAPYEQYF.

A note on this clonotype: One end of the junction varies from germline; a read error may be responsible. The chain combines TRBV25-1 with TRBJ2-1, with TRBD1 identical over 9 bases. The CDR3 loop spans 13 amino acids. CDR1 MGHDK and CDR2 SYGVNS come from the germline V gene. This CDR3 is CTSRDREYNEQFF. In nucleotides, the CDR3 is TGTACCAGCAGGGACAGGGAATACAATGAGCAGTTCTTC.

As concerns this clonotype: The junction shows a germline mismatch at one end, possibly a read error. The chain is built from TRBV6-2 or TRBV6-3 and TRBJ1-3; 8 nucleotides agree with TRBD1. Germline CDR1 and CDR2: MNHEY and SVGEGT. The CDR3 loop spans 13 amino acids. In DNA form, the CDR3 reads TGTGTCAGCAGACAGGGGACTGGAAACATCATATATTTT. As protein: CVSRQGTGNIIYF.

This clonotype appeared many times. V gene TRBV28 combines with J gene TRBJ1-2; maybe TRBD1 (5 bases). Germline-derived CDR1 and CDR2 are MDHEN and SYDVKM. V lost 5 bases and J lost 7, with 17 bases in between. The length of the CDR3 is 14 residues. The CDR3 DNA sequence: TGTGCCAGCAGTCGAACAGGACACGCTCGTGGCTACACCTTC. This encodes CASSRTGHARGYTF.

The chain recombines TRBV6-5 with TRBJ2-3; 12 bases align to TRBD2. Losses at the gene ends were 11 bases for V and 7 bases for J; bases not matched to a gene: 16. CDR3 length: 16 residues. Germline assignment: CDR1 MNHEY and CDR2 SVGAGI. As DNA, the CDR3 is TGTGCCGGCACTTATCAGACTAGCGGGAGTAGTAATACGCAGTATTTT. Its protein product is CAGTYQTSGSSNTQYF.